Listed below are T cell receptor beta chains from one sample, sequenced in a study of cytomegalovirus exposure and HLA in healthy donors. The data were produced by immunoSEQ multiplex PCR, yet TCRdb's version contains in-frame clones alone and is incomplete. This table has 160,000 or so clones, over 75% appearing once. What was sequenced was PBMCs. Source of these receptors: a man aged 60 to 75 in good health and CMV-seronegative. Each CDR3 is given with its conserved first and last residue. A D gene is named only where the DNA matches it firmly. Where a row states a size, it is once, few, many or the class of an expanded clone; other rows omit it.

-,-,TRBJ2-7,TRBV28,CASSPPGFSYEQYF,TGTGCCAGCAGTCCCCCGGGGTTCTCCTACGAGCAGTACTTC
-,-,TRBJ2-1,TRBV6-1,CASSDARTGNEQFF,TGTGCCAGCAGTGACGCGCGAACAGGGAATGAGCAGTTCTTC
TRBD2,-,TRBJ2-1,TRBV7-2,CASSLGLAGDEQFF,TGTGCCAGCAGCTTAGGACTAGCGGGAGATGAGCAGTTCTTC
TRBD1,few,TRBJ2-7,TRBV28,CASLGQGRYEQYF,TGTGCCAGCCTCGGACAGGGACGGTACGAGCAGTACTTC
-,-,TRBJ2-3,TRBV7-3,CASSSITDTQYF,TGTGCCAGCAGCTCCATCACAGATACGCAGTATTTT
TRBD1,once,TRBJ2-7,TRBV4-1,CASSQGHQGAGEQYF,TGCGCCAGCAGCCAAGGGCACCAGGGGGCGGGGGAGCAGTACTTC
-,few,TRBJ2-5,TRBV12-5,CASGLTGRGETQYF,TGTGCTAGTGGTTTGACAGGGAGGGGGGAGACCCAGTACTTC
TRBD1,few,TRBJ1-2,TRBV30,CAWSSKGQGYGYPF,TGTGCCTGGAGTTCTAAGGGACAGGGGTATGGCTACCCCTTC
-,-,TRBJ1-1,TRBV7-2,CASSLAAGGEKAFF,TGTGCCAGCAGCTTAGCCGCGGGGGGAGAGAAAGCTTTCTTT
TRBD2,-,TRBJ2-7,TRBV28,CASKSAGVYEQYF,TGTGCCAGCAAGTCAGCGGGAGTGTACGAGCAGTACTTC
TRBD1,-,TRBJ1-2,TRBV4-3,CASSQDPAGGFYGYTF,TGCGCCAGCAGCCAAGATCCGGCAGGGGGTTTTTATGGCTACACCTTC
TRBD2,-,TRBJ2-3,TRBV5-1,CASSAPPYSGAEYSTDTQYF,TGCGCCAGCAGCGCTCCCCCCTACAGCGGGGCCGAATATAGCACAGATACGCAGTATTTT
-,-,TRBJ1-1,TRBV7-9,CASSLGRTENTEAFF,TGTGCCAGCAGCTTAGGGAGGACGGAGAACACTGAAGCTTTCTTT
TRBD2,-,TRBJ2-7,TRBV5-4,CASSLAPTSGRRYEQYF,TGTGCCAGCAGCTTGGCCCCGACTAGCGGGAGAAGGTACGAGCAGTACTTC
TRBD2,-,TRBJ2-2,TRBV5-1,CASSPRTSYTGELFF,TGCGCCAGCAGCCCTAGGACTAGTTACACCGGGGAGCTGTTTTTT
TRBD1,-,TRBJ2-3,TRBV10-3,CAISAGTVSPDTQYF,TGTGCCATCAGTGCCGGGACAGTTTCCCCAGATACGCAGTATTTT
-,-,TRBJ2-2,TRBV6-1,CASTRGGMATGELFF,TGTGCCAGCACAAGAGGCGGGATGGCCACCGGGGAGCTGTTTTTT
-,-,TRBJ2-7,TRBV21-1,CASSKVLRNVGGDRSSYEQYF,TGTGCCAGCAGCAAAGTGCTTCGTAACGTTGGTGGAGACCGAAGCTCCTACGAGCAGTACTTC